This T cell receptor beta chain was sequenced in a study of blood T cell repertoires in COVID-19. The germline V and J ends were trimmed by 8 bases and 5 bases, with 13 bases remaining between them. CDR3 length: 12 amino acids. TCRdb's table, derived via immunoSEQ multiplex PCR, lists solely in-frame clones and lacks some. Of 180,000 or so clones in the sample, around nine tenths are singletons; the top ten hold approximately 4%. The sample was peripheral blood. The chain couples TRBV12-3 or TRBV12-4 to TRBJ2-7, with a tentative D call TRBD1 (5 bases). The receptor comes from a man aged 18 to 30 with active or convalescent COVID-19. The CDR3 sequence: CASGSGLHEQYF. The CDR3 region has the DNA TGTGCCAGCGGGTCAGGGTTACACGAGCAGTACTTC.